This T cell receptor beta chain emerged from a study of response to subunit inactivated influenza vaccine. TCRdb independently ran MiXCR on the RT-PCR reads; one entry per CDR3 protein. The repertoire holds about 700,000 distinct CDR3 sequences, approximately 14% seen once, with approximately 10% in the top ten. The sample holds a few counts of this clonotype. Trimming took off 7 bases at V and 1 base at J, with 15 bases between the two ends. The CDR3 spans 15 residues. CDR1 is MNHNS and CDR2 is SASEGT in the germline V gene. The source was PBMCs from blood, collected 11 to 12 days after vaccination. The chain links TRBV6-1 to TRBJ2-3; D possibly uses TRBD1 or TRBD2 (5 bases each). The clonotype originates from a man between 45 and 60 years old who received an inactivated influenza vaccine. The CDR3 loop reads CASTSGTLGTDTQYF. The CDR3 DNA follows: TGTGCCAGCACCTCCGGGACCCTAGGCACAGATACGCAGTATTTT.